Following are 24 T cell receptor beta chains from one sample sequenced in a study of shared clonotypes between healthy human individuals. CD8 cells classed as naive were CD45RO-negative and positively selected for CCR7, excluding terminally differentiated effector memory CD45RA+ cells. Some clones are missing from TCRdb's copy, which holds only in-frame ones; the method was immunoSEQ multiplex PCR. Of nearly 2 million clones listed, around 96% are singletons. Sequences were obtained from naive CD8+ T cells sorted from blood. These receptors were obtained from a man younger than 35 in good health.

The chain recombines TRBV9 with TRBJ1-1; possibly TRBD1 for D (5 bases). CDR3 length: 16 amino acids. CDR1 is SGDLS and CDR2 is YYNGEE in the germline V gene. Trimming removed 4 bases at V and 0 bases at J, with 16 bases between. CDR3 sequence (DNA): TGTGCCAGCAGCCCCGAGGCGGGGCCCTTGAACACTGAAGCTTTCTTT. Translation gives CASSPEAGPLNTEAFF.

The V call is TRBV9, the J call TRBJ1-5; D possibly corresponds to TRBD1 (6 bases). The CDR3 loop spans 14 amino acids. Germline V gene data show CDR1 as SGDLS and CDR2 as YYNGEE. V was pared by 0 bases and J by 5 bases, with 9 bases between. CDR3 sequence reads: CASSVEGEYQPQHF. Written as DNA, the CDR3 is TGTGCCAGCAGCGTAGAGGGGGAATATCAGCCCCAGCATTTT.

This chain joins TRBV6-5 and TRBJ2-7; the D is unclear. Trimming took off 0 bases at V and 6 bases at J, with 18 bases between the two ends. This CDR3 has 16 amino acids. Germline V gene data show CDR1 as MNHEY and CDR2 as SVGAGI. The CDR3 here is CASSYSQQHLASEQYF. Here the CDR3 DNA reads TGTGCCAGCAGTTACTCACAACAGCACCTTGCGTCCGAGCAGTACTTC.

The chain uses TRBV4-3 and TRBJ2-1, with 7 bases identical to TRBD2. V dropped 2 bases and J dropped 0; count of bases not matched to a gene: 7. Looked up from germline, CDR1 is LGHNA and CDR2 is YSLEER. This CDR3 comprises 17 residues. The CDR3 region has the DNA TGCGCCAGCAGCCAATTCTTAGCGGGTAGCTCCTACAATGAGCAGTTCTTC. Its protein is CASSQFLAGSSYNEQFF.

Concerning this clone itself: Other DNA sequences in this sample translate to the same CDR3. The genes are TRBV29-1 and TRBJ2-3; unclear D gene. The V gene lost 5 bases and the J gene lost 1 base, with 1 base spanning the gap. The CDR3 covers 10 residues. The germline V gene has CDR1 SQVTM and CDR2 ANQGSEA. CDR3 sequence (DNA): TGCAGCGTTCGCACAGATACGCAGTATTTT. Residues: CSVRTDTQYF.

V is TRBV7-9 and J is TRBJ2-2, with 8 bases that match TRBD1. The junction had 11 bases not matched to a gene; V was cut back by 1 base and J by 4 bases. The CDR3 spans 18 residues. Germline CDR1 is SEHNR and CDR2 is FQNEAQ (reference sequence). This chain's CDR3 is CASSLGPGGAGGTGELFF. CDR3 in DNA: TGTGCCAGCAGCTTAGGGCCAGGGGGCGCCGGTGGCACCGGGGAGCTGTTTTTT. Based on the CDR3 plus reference TRBV7-9 and TRBJ2-2, the full variable domain is DTGVSQNPRHKITKRGQNVTFRCDPISEHNRLYWYRQTLGQGPEFLTYFQNEAQLEKSRLLSDRFSAERPKGSFSTLEIQRTEQGDSAMYLCASSLGPGGAGGTGELFFGEGSRLTVL.

V and J are TRBV6-1 and TRBJ2-5; TRBD1 aligns across 7 bases. Germline CDR1 MNHNS, CDR2 SASEGT. CDR3 length equals 13 residues. V was pared by 6 bases and J by 1 base, with 2 bases of the junction left unmatched. The CDR3 loop is CASRRQGQETQYF. The CDR3, as DNA: TGTGCCAGCAGAAGACAGGGCCAAGAGACCCAGTACTTC.

J is TRBJ1-6 and V is TRBV10-3, with D possibly being TRBD1 (6 bases). Germline-derived CDR1 and CDR2 are ENHRY and SYGVKD. The CDR3 totals 15 residues. Trimming took 4 bases from V and 7 from J, leaving 14 bases between them. The CDR3 bases are TGTGCCATCAGTGGGGGACAAGCGGAGAATTCACCCCTCCACTTT. It encodes CAISGGQAENSPLHF.

The rearrangement joins TRBV29-1 to TRBJ1-2, with TRBD1 matching over 9 bases. The ends lost 7 bases at V and 8 bases at J; junction bases unmatched: 8. This CDR3 is built from 12 residues. CDR1 is SQVTM and CDR2 is ANQGSEA in the germline V gene. The CDR3 DNA reads TGCAGCGCTCCGGGACAGGGAGGCGGCTACACCTTC. Protein: CSAPGQGGGYTF.

V and J are TRBV4-3 and TRBJ2-2, with 8 positions matching TRBD2. The CDR3 length is 17 residues. V was pared by 1 base and J by 0 bases, with 4 bases of the junction left unmatched. Germline V lookup: CDR1 LGHNA, CDR2 YSLEER. CDR3 DNA: TGCGCCAGCAGCCAAGGCGTGACTAGCGCGAACACCGGGGAGCTGTTTTTT. This encodes CASSQGVTSANTGELFF.

This chain connects TRBV27 to TRBJ1-4; possible D gene TRBD1, 6 bases. Germline V gene lookup returns CDR1 MNHEY and CDR2 SMNVEV (reference sequence). The CDR3 runs to 14 residues. Trimming cost V 5 bases and J 5 bases, with 12 bases left between them. The DNA of the CDR3 is TGTGCCAGCAGTAACTTAGGGGGAAATGAAAAACTGTTTTTT. Its protein is CASSNLGGNEKLFF.

The rearrangement links TRBV18 to TRBJ2-7; D uncertain. The germline gives CDR1 KGHSH, CDR2 LQKENI. This CDR3 has 13 amino acids. The ends were cut back, 6 bases at V and 3 bases at J, with 12 bases in the middle. As DNA, the CDR3 is TGTGCCAGCTCTGACGGACCTCACTACGAGCAGTACTTC. Its translation: CASSDGPHYEQYF.

The rearrangement uses TRBV4-3 and TRBJ2-2; the D gene could be TRBD1 or TRBD2 (5 bases each). V was clipped by 4 bases and J by 1 base, with 13 bases between them. Germline CDR1 LGHNA, CDR2 YSLEER. This CDR3 contains 16 residues. CDR3: CASSPLAGGNTGELFF. The CDR3 region has the DNA TGCGCCAGCAGCCCCCTCGCTGGGGGGAACACCGGGGAGCTGTTTTTT.

The chain couples TRBV19 to TRBJ1-2, with unresolved D. V lost 5 bases and J lost 5, with 6 bases in between. The CDR3 totals 11 residues. Per the germline V gene, CDR1 is LNHDA and CDR2 is SQIVND (reference sequence). The CDR3 region has the DNA TGTGCCAGTAGTGACCATTATGGCTACACCTTC. Its translation: CASSDHYGYTF.

The chain links TRBV4-1 to TRBJ1-2, with D uncertain. Germline CDR1 and CDR2: MGHRA and YSYEKL. CDR3 length: 13 amino acids. With 5 bases removed from V and 8 bases from J, the gap between germline ends came to 15 bases. The CDR3 reads CASSAYLMGGYTF. CDR3 nucleotides: TGCGCCAGCAGCGCCTACCTCATGGGGGGCTACACCTTC.

This clone was seen only a few times. Other DNA sequences in this sample translate to the same CDR3. This rearrangement joins TRBV10-3 to TRBJ2-7; the D gene is possibly TRBD2 (5 bases). V gave up 4 bases and J gave up 4 bases, with 5 bases separating them. The germline V gene has CDR1 ENHRY and CDR2 SYGVKD. The CDR3 loop spans 11 amino acids. The CDR3 DNA reads TGTGCCATCAGTGCGGGGTACGAGCAGTACTTC. It translates to CAISAGYEQYF.

This sequence joins TRBV5-4 and TRBJ2-7; no clear D gene. This CDR3 has 13 amino acids. Germline loops: CDR1 SGHNT, CDR2 YYREEE (reference sequence). Trimming took off 4 bases at V and 6 bases at J, with 14 bases between the two ends. CDR3 nucleotide sequence: TGTGCCAGCAGCCCCCATGGTGCCCTCGAGCAGTACTTC. Translating gives CASSPHGALEQYF.

The V and J genes are TRBV10-1 and TRBJ2-7; either TRBD1 or TRBD2 may supply D (5 bases each). Germline V gene sequence: CDR1 WNHNN, CDR2 SYGVQD (reference sequence). Trimming removed 6 bases from V and 2 bases from J, with 11 bases in between. The CDR3 sequence is 13 residues long. CDR3 protein: CASSAGATYEQYF. DNA of the CDR3: TGCGCCAGCAGCGCCGGGGCCACCTACGAGCAGTACTTC.

V usage is TRBV9 and J usage is TRBJ2-1; TRBD1 matches 8 bases. The V gene's germline CDR1 is SGDLS and CDR2 YYNGEE. V lost 4 bases to trimming and J lost 1 base; unmatched junction nucleotides: 7. The CDR3 is 16 residues long. This CDR3 is CASSLKGQGSYNEQFF. Written as DNA, the CDR3 is TGTGCCAGCAGCTTAAAAGGACAGGGATCCTACAATGAGCAGTTCTTC.

The sample holds one count of this clone. This chain connects TRBV2 to TRBJ2-7; 7 bases are a match to TRBD2. Losses at the gene ends were 4 bases for V and 1 base for J; bases not matched to a gene: 1. The CDR3 covers 13 residues. Germline CDR1 and CDR2: SNHLY and FYNNEI. For the CDR3, the DNA is TGTGCCAGCAGTGTCGGGGGGTCCTACGAGCAGTACTTC. This sequence encodes CASSVGGSYEQYF. Full variable domain (remainder filled in from reference TRBV2 and TRBJ2-7): EPEVTQTPSHQVTQMGQEVILRCVPISNHLYFYWYRQILGQKVEFLVSFYNNEISEKSEIFDDQFSVERPDGSNFTLKIRSTKLEDSAMYFCASSVGGSYEQYFGPGTRLTVT.

On this clone itself: Other DNA sequences from this sample encode an identical CDR3 as well. The chain links TRBV6-5 to TRBJ2-2, with 9 bases lining up with TRBD2. J was trimmed by 2 bases and V by 2 bases; bases with no gene match: 0. This CDR3 contains 15 residues. The V gene's germline CDR1 is MNHEY and CDR2 SVGAGI. The CDR3 nucleotides read TGTGCCAGCAGTTACGGGACTAGCAACACCGGGGAGCTGTTTTTT. Translating it yields CASSYGTSNTGELFF.

As concerns this clone: Other DNA sequences in the same sample also yield this CDR3. The chain is built from TRBV5-1 and TRBJ2-7, with 9 nucleotides matching TRBD1. Germline CDR1 SGHRS, CDR2 YFSETQ. The CDR3 loop spans 14 amino acids. With 0 bases clipped from V and 6 bases from J, the junction kept 4 bases outside the gene matches. CDR3 DNA sequence: TGCGCCAGCAGCTTGGAAGGACAGGGGAGCGAGCAGTACTTC. This sequence encodes CASSLEGQGSEQYF.

This clone was detected once. Other DNA sequences of this sample code for an identical CDR3. The chain is built from TRBV28 and TRBJ1-1; D gene unclear. This CDR3 contains 13 residues. Germline-derived CDR1 and CDR2 are MDHEN and SYDVKM. The germline V and J ends were trimmed by 5 bases and 6 bases, with 13 bases remaining between them. The CDR3 DNA reads as TGTGCCAGCAGTCCCCGAGGGTTGGCTGAAGCTTTCTTT. As protein: CASSPRGLAEAFF. The full variable domain, rest sourced from reference TRBV28 and TRBJ1-1, is DVKVTQSSRYLVKRTGEKVFLECVQDMDHENMFWYRQDPGLGLRLIYFSYDVKMKEKGDIPEGYSVSREKKERFSLILESASTNQTSMYLCASSPRGLAEAFFGQGTRLTVV.

In this sample, this clone turned up once. The rearrangement links TRBV5-6 to TRBJ2-2; 10 bases map to TRBD1. Trimming at V came to 4 bases and at J to 3 bases, leaving 3 bases not matched to a gene. The CDR3 has 15 residues. The germline V gene has CDR1 SGHDT and CDR2 YYEEEE. CDR3 in amino acids: CASSDGTGDTGELFF. CDR3 in DNA: TGTGCCAGCAGCGACGGGACAGGGGACACCGGGGAGCTGTTTTTT. Full variable domain (outside the CDR3, taken from reference TRBV5-6 and TRBJ2-2): DAGVTQSPTHLIKTRGQQVTLRCSPKSGHDTVSWYQQALGQGPQFIFQYYEEEERQRGNFPDRFSGHQFPNYSSELNVNALLLGDSALYLCASSDGTGDTGELFFGEGSRLTVL.